These T cell receptor beta chains were read from a single sample in a study of blood T cell repertoires in COVID-19. Profiled with immunoSEQ multiplex PCR; TCRdb holds only in-frame clones, not every one. The table records about 210,000 clones, 90% to 95% of them present only once. Sequenced input: peripheral blood. The source of these receptors is a man aged 30-40 years with acute or convalescent COVID-19. CDR3s include the opening cysteine and the closing phenylalanine or tryptophan. The D gene is left open where the match is weak. A clone size is listed for some rows: how often the clone was seen (once, few, many), or a class if it is expanded.

cdr3_nt: TGTGCCAGCAGTCTTAGCAATTTGAAGGCGGAGCAGTTCTTC
cdr3_aa: CASSLSNLKAEQFF
d_call: -
cdr3_length: 14
v_call: TRBV28
j_call: TRBJ2-1
clone_size: -

cdr3_nt: TGTGCCAGCAGCGTAGGGGCCTCGAACTCTGGAAACACCATATATTTT
cdr3_aa: CASSVGASNSGNTIYF
d_call: -
cdr3_length: 16
v_call: TRBV9
j_call: TRBJ1-3
clone_size: -

cdr3_nt: TGCGCCAGCAGCTTGGATATGCAGGGTAATGAAAAACTGTTTTTT
cdr3_aa: CASSLDMQGNEKLFF
d_call: -
cdr3_length: 15
v_call: TRBV5-1
j_call: TRBJ1-4
clone_size: -

cdr3_nt: TGTGCCAGCAGTGTCCGTGACGAGCAGTACTTC
cdr3_aa: CASSVRDEQYF
d_call: -
cdr3_length: 11
v_call: TRBV2
j_call: TRBJ2-7
clone_size: -

cdr3_nt: TGTGCCAGCAGCCCAGGCCAATATCCAACTAATGAAAAACTGTTTTTT
cdr3_aa: CASSPGQYPTNEKLFF
d_call: -
cdr3_length: 16
v_call: TRBV11-2
j_call: TRBJ1-4
clone_size: once

cdr3_nt: TGTGCCAGCAGTGAGTCACTAGCGGGGGGATTATTGGAGACCCAGTACTTC
cdr3_aa: CASSESLAGGLLETQYF
d_call: TRBD2
cdr3_length: 17
v_call: TRBV6-1
j_call: TRBJ2-5
clone_size: -

cdr3_nt: TGTGCCAGCACGGAGACTCAAAACACTGAAGCTTTCTTT
cdr3_aa: CASTETQNTEAFF
d_call: -
cdr3_length: 13
v_call: TRBV2
j_call: TRBJ1-1
clone_size: -

cdr3_nt: TGTGCCAGCAGCCTAGCCAACTATGGCTACACCTTC
cdr3_aa: CASSLANYGYTF
d_call: -
cdr3_length: 12
v_call: TRBV14
j_call: TRBJ1-2
clone_size: -

cdr3_nt: TGCGCCAGCAGCTTGTTGGAGGAAAATACGCAGTATTTT
cdr3_aa: CASSLLEENTQYF
d_call: -
cdr3_length: 13
v_call: TRBV5-1
j_call: TRBJ2-3
clone_size: -

cdr3_nt: TGTGCCAGCAGCTTATCTGGGACAGGGGCCGATACGCAGTATTTT
cdr3_aa: CASSLSGTGADTQYF
d_call: TRBD1
cdr3_length: 15
v_call: TRBV7-6
j_call: TRBJ2-3
clone_size: -

cdr3_nt: TGCGCCAGCAGCTACCGGGCCAAATATAGCGGGAGCAAAAGGGGGGAGACCCAGTACTTC
cdr3_aa: CASSYRAKYSGSKRGETQYF
d_call: TRBD2
cdr3_length: 20
v_call: TRBV5-1
j_call: TRBJ2-5
clone_size: -

cdr3_nt: TGTGCCAGCAGCTCTCAGCGGGGGGGAGAGACCCAGTACTTC
cdr3_aa: CASSSQRGGETQYF
d_call: TRBD2
cdr3_length: 14
v_call: TRBV7-2
j_call: TRBJ2-5
clone_size: -

cdr3_nt: TGCGCCAGCAGCCCTGATGGCTCACCCCTCCACTTT
cdr3_aa: CASSPDGSPLHF
d_call: -
cdr3_length: 12
v_call: TRBV5-1
j_call: TRBJ1-6
clone_size: -

cdr3_nt: TGTGCCAGCAGCTCTTACGGGAAGGGTGAGACCCAGTACTTC
cdr3_aa: CASSSYGKGETQYF
d_call: -
cdr3_length: 14
v_call: TRBV7-2
j_call: TRBJ2-5
clone_size: once

cdr3_nt: TGTGCCAGCAGCCCTACAGGGAATCAGCCCCAGCATTTT
cdr3_aa: CASSPTGNQPQHF
d_call: -
cdr3_length: 13
v_call: TRBV7-2
j_call: TRBJ1-5
clone_size: -

cdr3_nt: TGTGCCTGGAGTGCAGGGGTGGGAGGCTACACCTTC
cdr3_aa: CAWSAGVGGYTF
d_call: -
cdr3_length: 12
v_call: TRBV30
j_call: TRBJ1-2
clone_size: -